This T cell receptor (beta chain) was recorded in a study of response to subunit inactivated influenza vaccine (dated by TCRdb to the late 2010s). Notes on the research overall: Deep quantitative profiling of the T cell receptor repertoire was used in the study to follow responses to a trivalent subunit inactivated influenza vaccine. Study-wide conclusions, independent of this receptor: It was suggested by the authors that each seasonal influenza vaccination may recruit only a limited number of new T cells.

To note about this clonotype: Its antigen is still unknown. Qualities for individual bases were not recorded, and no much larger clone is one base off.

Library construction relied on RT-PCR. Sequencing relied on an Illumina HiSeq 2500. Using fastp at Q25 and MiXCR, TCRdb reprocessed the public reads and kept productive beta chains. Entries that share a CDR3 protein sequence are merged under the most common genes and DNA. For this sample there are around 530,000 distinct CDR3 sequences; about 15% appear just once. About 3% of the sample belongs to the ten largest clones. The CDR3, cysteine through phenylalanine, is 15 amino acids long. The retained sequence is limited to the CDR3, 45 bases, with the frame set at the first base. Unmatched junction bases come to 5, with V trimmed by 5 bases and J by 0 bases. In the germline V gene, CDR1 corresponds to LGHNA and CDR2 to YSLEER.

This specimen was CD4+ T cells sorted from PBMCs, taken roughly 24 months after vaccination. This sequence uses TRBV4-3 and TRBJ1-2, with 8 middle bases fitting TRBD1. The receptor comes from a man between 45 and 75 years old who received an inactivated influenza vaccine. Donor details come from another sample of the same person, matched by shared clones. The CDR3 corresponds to CASSDGTGTNYGYTF. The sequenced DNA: TGCGCCAGCAGCGATGGGACAGGCACTAACTATGGCTACACCTTC.